Listed below are T cell receptor beta chains from one sample, sequenced in a study of blood T cell repertoires in COVID-19. Sequenced by immunoSEQ multiplex PCR; TCRdb stores in-frame clones only, minus some. The sample includes almost 350,000 clones, 88% of them seen just once. Sequenced sample: PBMCs or T cells enriched from blood (not recorded which). The receptors stem from a woman aged 30 to 39 who had been exposed to COVID-19. CDR3s include the opening cysteine and the closing phenylalanine or tryptophan. The order of the fields is V gene, J gene, D gene, clone size, CDR3 protein, CDR3 DNA. A D gene is named only where the DNA matches it firmly. A row's size may be missing; if present it is once, few, many or a size class.

TRBV12-5,TRBJ2-1,TRBD2,-,CASGFGLAGYEQFF,TGTGCTAGTGGTTTTGGACTAGCGGGATATGAGCAGTTCTTC
TRBV7-6,TRBJ2-7,TRBD2,-,CASSALTSGKSSRAHEQYF,TGTGCCAGCAGCGCCCTGACTAGCGGGAAATCATCTCGGGCCCACGAGCAGTACTTC
TRBV5-6,TRBJ1-5,TRBD1,-,CASSSGQGGQPQHF,TGTGCCAGCAGCTCGGGACAGGGAGGGCAGCCCCAGCATTTT
TRBV10-3,TRBJ1-4,TRBD1,-,CAISLGQGLPNEKLFF,TGTGCCATCAGTTTGGGACAGGGCCTTCCCAATGAAAAACTGTTTTTT
TRBV5-1,TRBJ1-1,-,-,CASSLGSQASF,TGCGCCAGCAGCTTGGGCTCACAGGCCTCCTTT
TRBV18,TRBJ1-1,TRBD1,-,CASSPGQGAFTEAFF,TGTGCCAGCTCCCCCGGACAGGGGGCGTTCACTGAAGCTTTCTTT
TRBV27,TRBJ1-5,TRBD1,-,CASSATGGVSQPQHF,TGTGCCAGCAGCGCGACAGGGGGCGTCTCTCAGCCCCAGCATTTT
TRBV5-1,TRBJ2-3,-,once,CASSLGGESTDTQYF,TGCGCCAGCAGCCTGGGCGGCGAAAGCACAGATACGCAGTATTTT
TRBV3-1/TRBV3-2,TRBJ1-1,-,-,CASRRDTGSAEAFF,TGTGCCAGCAGACGGGACACGGGGAGCGCTGAAGCTTTCTTT
TRBV3-1/TRBV3-2,TRBJ2-5,-,-,CASSRVRDPEATQYF,TGTGCCAGCAGCCGCGTAAGAGACCCAGAGGCCACCCAGTACTTC
TRBV14,TRBJ2-7,TRBD2,-,CASSHQGSGTYSYEQYF,TGTGCCAGCAGCCATCAAGGGAGCGGGACCTACTCCTACGAGCAGTACTTC
TRBV4-2,TRBJ2-2,-,-,CASSQDRGGTTNTGELFF,TGTGCCAGCAGCCAAGATCGGGGTGGCACTACGAACACCGGGGAGCTGTTTTTT
TRBV27,TRBJ1-6,-,few,CASSSPISPLHF,TGTGCCAGCAGTTCCCCTATTTCACCCCTCCACTTT
TRBV9,TRBJ1-1,-,-,CASSVGAGTEAFF,TGTGCCAGCAGCGTAGGGGCAGGGACTGAAGCTTTCTTT
TRBV19,TRBJ1-1,-,-,CASSRGATTEAFF,TGTGCCAGTAGTAGGGGAGCAACAACTGAAGCTTTCTTT
TRBV27,TRBJ1-2,-,-,CASSFAGRGYTF,TGTGCCAGCAGTTTCGCAGGGCGCGGCTACACCTTC
TRBV5-1,TRBJ2-7,TRBD1,-,CASSGGTGGINEQYF,TGCGCCAGCAGCGGCGGGACAGGGGGCATCAACGAGCAGTACTTC
TRBV19,TRBJ1-6,-,-,CASSIATWEHSPLHF,TGTGCCAGTAGTATAGCTACCTGGGAGCATTCACCCCTCCACTTT
TRBV20-1,TRBJ1-5,-,-,CSASYTNQPQHF,TGCAGTGCTAGTTATACTAATCAGCCCCAGCATTTT
TRBV9,TRBJ2-7,-,-,CASSVLGQDPLRGQYF,TGTGCCAGCAGCGTACTAGGTCAGGACCCACTTCGGGGGCAGTACTTC
TRBV5-1,TRBJ1-4,-,-,CASRRVNEKLFF,TGCGCCAGCAGGAGGGTTAATGAAAAACTGTTTTTT
TRBV13,TRBJ1-6,-,-,CASSPRGSPLHF,TGTGCCAGCAGCCCTAGGGGCTCACCCCTCCACTTT
TRBV29-1,TRBJ2-4,-,-,CSVGPGTPLDIQYF,TGCAGCGTTGGCCCCGGGACTCCCTTGGACATTCAGTACTTC
TRBV5-1,TRBJ1-1,TRBD1,-,CASSLYGQGQNTEAFF,TGCGCCAGCAGTTTATACGGACAGGGCCAGAACACTGAAGCTTTCTTT
TRBV28,TRBJ2-1,-,-,CASSTDSRSYNEQFF,TGTGCCAGCAGTACCGACTCCCGCTCCTACAATGAGCAGTTCTTC
TRBV19,TRBJ2-1,TRBD2,-,CASSIGLGSGDEQFF,TGTGCCAGTAGTATTGGACTAGGATCGGGGGATGAGCAGTTCTTC
TRBV19,TRBJ2-1,TRBD2,few,CASTRTTVGGRAPVQFF,TGTGCCAGTACCCGAACGACCGTCGGCGGGAGGGCCCCCGTGCAGTTCTTC
TRBV10-3,TRBJ2-3,-,-,CAISGKVNGDTDTQYF,TGTGCCATCAGTGGTAAGGTGAACGGAGACACAGATACGCAGTATTTT
TRBV29-1,TRBJ1-1,-,-,CSVRQGGTEAFF,TGCAGCGTTCGGCAGGGAGGCACTGAAGCTTTCTTT
TRBV7-2,TRBJ2-1,-,-,CASSPRQNYNEQFF,TGTGCCAGCAGCCCCAGACAGAACTACAATGAGCAGTTCTTC
TRBV27,TRBJ2-1,TRBD1,-,CASSGTDNEQFF,TGTGCCAGCAGCGGGACAGACAATGAGCAGTTCTTC
TRBV6-4,TRBJ1-4,-,-,CASSDSSLGGEKLFF,TGTGCCAGCAGTGACTCGAGTCTTGGGGGCGAAAAACTGTTTTTT
TRBV19,TRBJ2-7,-,-,CASSPPRQVSPYEQYF,TGTGCCAGTAGTCCCCCTCGACAGGTCTCCCCCTACGAGCAGTACTTC
TRBV9,TRBJ2-7,TRBD2,-,CASSVAGTSSYEQYF,TGTGCCAGCAGCGTAGCTGGGACTAGCTCCTACGAGCAGTACTTC
TRBV30,TRBJ2-3,-,-,CAWIGAISTDTQYF,TGTGCCTGGATAGGGGCTATCTCCACAGATACGCAGTATTTT
TRBV6-5,TRBJ2-2,-,-,CASSYSSGVAGELFF,TGTGCCAGCAGTTACTCCTCGGGAGTTGCCGGGGAGCTGTTTTTT
TRBV18,TRBJ1-1,TRBD1,-,CASSPIEGQEAFF,TGTGCCAGCTCACCCATAGAGGGACAGGAAGCTTTCTTT